The clone carrying this TCR beta chain has a count of ten or more. The sample belongs to a study of T-cell reconstitution after alpha-beta-depleted transplantation in children. The CDR3 is 15 amino acids. V dropped 1 base and J dropped 6; count of bases not matched to a gene: 4. Germline CDR1 and CDR2: ENHRY and SYGVKD. Unique molecular identifiers were used to barcode this TCRbeta library. TCRdb reprocessed the PCR reads via MiXCR and lists one record per CDR3 protein. The sample holds more than 150,000 distinct CDR3 sequences, less than 8% seen once. The receptor comes from a human donor who donated a stem cell graft to a child with Wiskott-Aldrich syndrome. Sequencing was performed on PBMCs from the stem cell graft donor, taken from the stem cell graft. The V gene is TRBV10-3, the J gene TRBJ2-1, with 9 bases fitting TRBD1. The CDR3: CAISEWDRDFNEQFF. The CDR3 DNA reads as TGTGCCATCAGTGAGTGGGACAGGGACTTCAATGAGCAGTTCTTC.